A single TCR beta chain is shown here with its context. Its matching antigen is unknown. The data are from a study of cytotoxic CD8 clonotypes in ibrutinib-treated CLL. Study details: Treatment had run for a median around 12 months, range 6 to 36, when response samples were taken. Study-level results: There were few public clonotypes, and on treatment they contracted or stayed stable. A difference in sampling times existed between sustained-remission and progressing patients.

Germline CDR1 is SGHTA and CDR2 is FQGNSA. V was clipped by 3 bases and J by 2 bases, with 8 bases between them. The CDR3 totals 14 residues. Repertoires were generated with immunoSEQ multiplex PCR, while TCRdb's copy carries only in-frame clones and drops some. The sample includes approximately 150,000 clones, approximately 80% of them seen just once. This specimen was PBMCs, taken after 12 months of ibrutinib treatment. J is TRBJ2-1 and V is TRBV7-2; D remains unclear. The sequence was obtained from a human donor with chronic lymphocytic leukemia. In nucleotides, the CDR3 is TGTGCCAGCAGCTTTGAGCTGACCTACAATGAGCAGTTCTTC. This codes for CASSFELTYNEQFF.